These 14 T cell receptor beta chains share one sample of origin, sequenced in a study of blood T cell repertoires in COVID-19. Sequencing used immunoSEQ multiplex PCR; TCRdb keeps in-frame clones, though not all of them. The sample contains fewer than 350,000 clones, around 81% of which appear only once. Specimen: peripheral blood. The receptors derive from a woman aged 55 to 70 with active or convalescent COVID-19.

The V gene is TRBV6-5, the J gene TRBJ2-7; weak D call: TRBD1 (6 bases). CDR3 length: 14 amino acids. V lost 4 bases and J lost 3, with 13 bases in between. CDR1 MNHEY and CDR2 SVGAGI come from the germline V gene. For the CDR3, the DNA is TGTGCCAGCAGTTTCAGGGGCACCGTCTACGAGCAGTACTTC. This gives the protein CASSFRGTVYEQYF.

The chain combines TRBV4-3 with TRBJ2-7, with D possibly matching TRBD2 (5 bases). The CDR3 sequence is 15 residues long. V was shortened by 0 bases and J by 0 bases, with 9 bases between the two germline ends. Germline V gene lookup returns CDR1 LGHNA and CDR2 YSLEER. The DNA of the CDR3 is TGCGCCAGCAGCCAAGACCGAACTAGCTCCTACGAGCAGTACTTC. Protein sequence: CASSQDRTSSYEQYF.

This chain joins TRBV19 and TRBJ2-3; TRBD2 aligns across 8 bases. Losses at the gene ends were 8 bases for V and 6 bases for J; bases not matched to a gene: 7. Looked up from germline, CDR1 is LNHDA and CDR2 is SQIVND (reference sequence). The CDR3 runs 13 residues. The CDR3 DNA sequence: TGTGCCAGTGCCCCGGGGACTAGGGATACGCAGTATTTT. Translation gives CASAPGTRDTQYF.

The chain recombines TRBV5-1 with TRBJ1-2; TRBD1 matches 8 bases. Trimming removed 3 bases from V and 2 bases from J; junction bases left unmatched: 3. The CDR3 totals 14 residues. Per the germline V gene, CDR1 is SGHRS and CDR2 is YFSETQ. The CDR3 DNA reads TGCGCCAGCAGCTCTGGACAGGGCAACTATGGCTACACCTTC. Amino acids: CASSSGQGNYGYTF.

The chain employs TRBV21-1 and TRBJ1-3; the D call of TRBD1 is as the table states it, not checked on the DNA. TRBV21-1 is a pseudogene. The CDR3 is made up of 14 amino acids. CDR3 protein: CASRGGHSGNTIYF. As DNA, the CDR3 is TGTGCCAGCAGGGGCGGACACTCTGGAAACACCATATATTTT.

This chain links TRBV19 with TRBJ1-4, with D maybe TRBD1 (5 bases). The CDR3 has 13 residues. Germline V gene sequence: CDR1 LNHDA, CDR2 SQIVND (reference sequence). The V and J ends lost 11 bases and 8 bases respectively, with 18 bases between them. The CDR3 DNA is TGTGCCTCCGGCCAGGGCAGGGCCGAAAAACTGTTTTTT. It encodes CASGQGRAEKLFF.

This chain uses TRBV19 with TRBJ2-1, with D unclear. The germline V gene has CDR1 LNHDA and CDR2 SQIVND (reference sequence). The germline V and J ends were trimmed by 6 bases and 2 bases, with 5 bases remaining between them. The CDR3 covers 12 residues. The CDR3 reads CASSQAYNEQFF. CDR3 nucleotides: TGTGCCAGTAGCCAGGCCTACAATGAGCAGTTCTTC.

The chain joins TRBV5-1 to TRBJ1-2; D is possibly TRBD1 (5 bases). Trimming took off 3 bases at V and 8 bases at J, with 20 bases between the two ends. The CDR3 totals 15 residues. The germline CDR1 and CDR2 sequences are SGHRS and YFSETQ. CDR3 loop: CASSSVGGSMGGYTF. DNA for the CDR3: TGCGCCAGCAGCTCGGTGGGGGGATCTATGGGCGGCTACACCTTC.

The V call is TRBV3-1 (or the pseudogene TRBV3-2), the J call TRBJ1-1; tentative D call: TRBD1 (5 bases). This CDR3 region has 13 residues. Deletions cut 1 base from V and 12 bases from J, with 15 bases between. Germline CDR1 is LGHDT and CDR2 is YNNKEL (reference sequence). CDR3 protein: CASSQVQGSPTFF. Written as DNA, the CDR3 is TGTGCCAGCAGCCAAGTCCAGGGATCGCCGACTTTCTTT.

The chain uses TRBV10-3 and TRBJ1-1; maybe TRBD1 (5 bases). This CDR3 has 16 amino acids. Trimming stripped 0 bases from V and 0 bases from J, with 11 bases between. Germline CDR1 reads ENHRY; CDR2 reads SYGVKD. The CDR3 loop is CAISESSGILNTEAFF. For the CDR3, the DNA is TGTGCCATCAGTGAGTCGTCAGGGATTCTGAACACTGAAGCTTTCTTT.

Details on this clone: Additional DNA sequences in this sample encode the identical CDR3. The chain couples TRBV18 to TRBJ1-1; the D is unclear. Germline values: CDR1 KGHSH, CDR2 LQKENI. The CDR3 covers 13 residues. Trimming removed 1 base from V and 3 bases from J, with 6 bases in between. CDR3 coding DNA: TGTGCCAGCTCACCACTCCAGGACACTGAAGCTTTCTTT. Its protein is CASSPLQDTEAFF.

The chain joins TRBV2 to TRBJ2-7; 7 bases align to TRBD2. This CDR3 contains 18 residues. Looked up from germline, CDR1 is SNHLY and CDR2 is FYNNEI. V lost 2 bases and J lost 5; bases outside the gene matches: 18. The CDR3 sequence: CASSESFTMGGLDDEQYF. CDR3 DNA: TGTGCCAGCAGTGAAAGCTTTACTATGGGGGGGTTAGATGACGAGCAGTACTTC.

The chain links TRBV19 to TRBJ1-2; tentatively, D is TRBD1 (5 bases). V lost 7 bases and J 4 bases, leaving 19 bases between the germline ends. Germline V gene sequence: CDR1 LNHDA, CDR2 SQIVND (reference sequence). This CDR3 is 15 amino acids long. CDR3 bases: TGTGCCAGTACCCCCAGTGGGGGGGTTGGCTATGGCTACACCTTC. The encoded protein is CASTPSGGVGYGYTF. Looking up the rest from reference TRBV19 and TRBJ1-2 gives the full variable domain: DGGITQSPKYLFRKEGQNVTLSCEQNLNHDAMYWYRQDPGQGLRLIYYSQIVNDFQKGDIAEGYSVSREKKESFPLTVTSAQKNPTAFYLCASTPSGGVGYGYTFGSGTRLTVV.

The chain carries TRBV6-5 and TRBJ1-4, with TRBD1 matching 9 bases. After removal of 6 bases from V and 5 bases from J, the junction contained 7 bases not matched to a gene. Germline CDR1 MNHEY, CDR2 SVGAGI. The CDR3 is 15 residues long. The CDR3 DNA sequence: TGTGCCAGCAGGCCCACCGGGACAGGGAATGAAAAACTGTTTTTT. Translating it yields CASRPTGTGNEKLFF.